The TCR beta chain under discussion was sequenced for a study of T cells expressing NK-cell markers. Looking at the study overall: Source material for TCR beta repertoires consisted of sorted CD3+CD56+NKG2C+, CD3+CD56+NKG2C- and CD3+CD56-NKG2C+ T cells.

The authors made TCR beta cDNA libraries by 5'RACE template switching. This switching added a universal primer site and UMIs. TCRdb reprocessed the 5' RACE reads; each CDR3 protein has one entry and no DNA is given. The sample features about 160,000 distinct CDR3 sequences, with around 18% in its top ten. Points on this clonotype: Its target is unknown.

Study-wide findings and caveats: Top CD8+ clonotypes included the dominant CD3+CD56+NKG2C+ clonotypes in several donors. These same clonotypes (in four donors) also led the CD3+CD56-NKG2C+ fraction.

From germline, CDR1 is LGHNA and CDR2 YNFKEQ. This CDR3 contains 15 residues. This chain connects TRBV4-2 to TRBJ1-6; the TCRdb D gene call, TRBD1, has no DNA to confirm it. The origin of this receptor is a woman between 18 and 69 years old in good health. The sequencing input was blood T cells: a sorted CD56 or NKG2C T cell subset, CD4+ or CD8+ T cells, or bulk PBMC T cells (not recorded which). CDR3 loop: CASSPNRGRRSPLHF.